This TCR beta chain originates from a study of post-analysis software for immune sequencing data. Findings and limits, study-wide: Versus controls, multiple sclerosis patients showed significantly lower diversity (normalized Chao1). Controls showed lower frequencies than patients for roughly 5 TRBV segments, and TRBV5-6, TRBV5-1 and TRBV20-1 were among these.

Germline CDR1 MGHRA, CDR2 YSYEKL. The CDR3 consists of 14 residues. The TCR beta cDNA libraries carried unique molecular identifiers. Input of about 0.9 to 10 million T cells yielded roughly 530,000 cDNA molecules. TCRdb redid the calling of the PCR reads with MiXCR, one entry per CDR3 protein. The table shows more than 450,000 distinct CDR3 sequences, with around a third occurring only once. Of note for this clonotype: Its antigen is currently unknown. Compared with germline, one end of the junction differs, possibly owing to a read error.

The chain is built from TRBV4-1 and TRBJ1-1; 8 bases align to TRBD1. The specimen sequenced was blood. This TCR derives from a girl aged 2-17 years with multiple sclerosis. The CDR3 spells CTSSPRQGKGESFF. As DNA, the CDR3 is TGCACCAGCAGCCCACGACAGGGGAAGGGCGAATCTTTCTTT.